The following is a T cell receptor (beta chain) sequence with its context. The data were obtained in a study of blood T cell repertoires in COVID-19. Study overall: From the United States, Italy and Spain came samples of acute and convalescent COVID-19. T cells, B-cell-depleted T cells, or PBMCs supplied cDNA or gDNA.

Participant-reported clinical history was the basis for cohort assignment. Trimming at V came to 4 bases and at J to 1 base, leaving 6 bases not matched to a gene. Germline-derived CDR1 and CDR2 are SGHDT and YYEEEE. The CDR3 is 15 residues long. Some clones are missing from TCRdb's copy, which holds only in-frame ones; the method was immunoSEQ multiplex PCR. The sample includes under 200,000 clones, 70% to 90% of them seen just once. The origin of this receptor is a woman younger than 30 who had recovered from COVID-19. The chain has TRBV5-6 and TRBJ2-7; 9 positions agree with TRBD2. The sample comprised PBMCs or T cells enriched from blood (not recorded which). CDR3: CASSPLAGASYEQYF. The DNA for the CDR3 is TGTGCCAGCAGCCCCTTAGCGGGGGCTTCCTACGAGCAGTACTTC. Together with reference TRBV5-6 and TRBJ2-7, the CDR3 gives the full variable domain: DAGVTQSPTHLIKTRGQQVTLRCSPKSGHDTVSWYQQALGQGPQFIFQYYEEEERQRGNFPDRFSGHQFPNYSSELNVNALLLGDSALYLCASSPLAGASYEQYFGPGTRLTVT.